Listed below are T cell receptor beta chains from one sample, sequenced in a study of T cell responses to AZD1222 COVID-19 vaccine. This table comes from immunoSEQ multiplex PCR, and its TCRdb copy is limited to in-frame clones, with some not included. The data hold about 160,000 clones, with roughly nine tenths observed a single time. The sample in question was peripheral blood, obtained 28 days after the second AZD1222 dose. The origin of the receptors is an adult who received the AZD1222 COVID-19 vaccine. Each CDR3 is given with its conserved first and last residue. Fields, in order: J gene, V gene, CDR3 protein.

>TRBJ1-2|TRBV29-1
CSAEGTYGYTF
>TRBJ2-7|TRBV4-1
CASSQGWTGRGIGEQYF
>TRBJ1-4|TRBV5-4
CASSFGGQGAEKLFF
>TRBJ1-2|TRBV9
CASSVGTDNYGYTF
>TRBJ1-2|TRBV11-3
CASSLEAGIYGYTF
>TRBJ2-1|TRBV5-6
CASSAGDVYNEQFF
>TRBJ2-1|TRBV14
CASSQYGVYNEQFF
>TRBJ1-2|TRBV30
CACAQGLHMKGYTF
>TRBJ1-5|TRBV7-9
CASSFDRGVNQPQHF
>TRBJ1-3|TRBV19
CASRRQGSGNTIYF
>TRBJ2-1|TRBV6-5
CASRGTSGYNEQFF
>TRBJ1-1|TRBV5-4
CASSMGGNTEAFF
>TRBJ1-5|TRBV6-5
CASTSLFDQPQHF
>TRBJ1-2|TRBV7-9
CASSPQGGYLYGYTF
>TRBJ2-5|TRBV7-9
CASSREGEGEETQYF
>TRBJ2-7|TRBV4-1
CASSQERGQGRIYEQYF
>TRBJ2-3|TRBV4-2
CASSQATSGTDTQYF
>TRBJ1-2|TRBV7-6
CASSPAYQANYGYTF
>TRBJ2-5|TRBV10-3
CAISVGQFQETQYF
>TRBJ1-2|TRBV27
CASSFGTGTSGYTF
>TRBJ1-6|TRBV5-4
CASSLAGLLESPLHF
>TRBJ1-1|TRBV7-9
CASSLPGVPTEAFF
>TRBJ1-3|TRBV11-3
CASSLLIRDRVSISGNTIYF
>TRBJ2-1|TRBV4-1
CASSQDDGVLAYNEQFF
>TRBJ1-2|TRBV9
CASSARGRQGYGYTF
>TRBJ1-6|TRBV6-1
CASSEEEGLGNSPLHF
>TRBJ1-1|TRBV11-3
CASSSLGGTTEAFF
>TRBJ1-3|TRBV9
CASSGNGNTIYF
>TRBJ1-5|TRBV2
CARGGISNQPQHF
>TRBJ1-3|TRBV5-4
CASSFDGARRSGNTIYF
>TRBJ1-6|TRBV9
CASSVEAGTDLKSYSPLHF
>TRBJ2-4|TRBV6-5
CASSWVQGGKNIQYF
>TRBJ2-3|TRBV9
CASSAQQGTQYF
>TRBJ2-1|TRBV19
CASTRGNSYNEQFF
>TRBJ1-5|TRBV6-5
CASRRGDGQPQHF
>TRBJ1-1|TRBV3-1/TRBV3-2
CASSQGESGRRAFF
>TRBJ1-4|TRBV2
CASTHQPEKLFF
>TRBJ1-3|TRBV18
CASSQGIGNTIYF
>TRBJ2-1|TRBV19
CASSIMGTGVGQFF
>TRBJ2-6|TRBV5-6
CASSGSVLTF
>TRBJ2-1|TRBV7-2
CASRNPGREFF
>TRBJ2-1|TRBV2
CASTRADRDYNEQFF
>TRBJ2-7|TRBV10-3
CAISEPGQGTYEQYF
>TRBJ2-1|TRBV19
CASSPQYNEQFF
>TRBJ2-2|TRBV24-1
CATSDHERDGTGELFF
>TRBJ2-7|TRBV21-1
CASSKEGSGSYYEQYF
>TRBJ1-1|TRBV12-3/TRBV12-4
CASTLGTEAFF
>TRBJ1-4|TRBV19
CASREAAKEKLFF
>TRBJ2-1|TRBV5-4
CASNLRSGRVHEQFF
>TRBJ1-2|TRBV4-1
CASSQEQTVYGYTF
>TRBJ2-1|TRBV9
CASSVSVMDRGNEQFF